This TCR beta chain was observed in a study of Graves' ophthalmopathy and Graves' hyperthyroidism. Regarding the study as a whole: The authors also found most expanded thyroid clonotypes above 0.001 frequency in blood.

The ends were cut back, 5 bases at V and 6 bases at J, with 13 bases in the middle. In germline, CDR1 is DFQATT, CDR2 SNEGSKA (reference sequence). The CDR3 is 12 amino acids. The authors amplified TCR beta CDR3 regions from RNA transcripts. Scientists carried out first-round RT-PCR using HTBI primers and then a second-round multiplex PCR. MiXCR was run by TCRdb on the multiplex PCR reads, yielding one entry per CDR3 protein. This table holds 650,000 to 800,000 distinct CDR3 sequences, approximately 39% found once. As to this clonotype: What it recognizes is unknown. A read error may explain this, as a much larger clone is one base away.

Each donor who had ophthalmopathy showed moderate-to-severe activity, a CAS of ≥3, a NOSPECS of ≥4, and a duration under 3 months. A diagnosis was made from clinical symptoms together with serum thyroxine, TRAb, thyroid ultrasound and orbital computed tomography. The chain recombines TRBV20-1 with TRBJ1-1, with D possibly matching TRBD1 (5 bases). The TCR sequence derives from an adult man with Graves' ophthalmopathy. The sample taken for sequencing was peripheral blood. The CDR3 DNA sequence: TGCAGTGCTCTCTGGGAGACAGCTGAAGCTTTCTTT. It encodes CSALWETAEAFF.